This T cell receptor beta chain was found in a study of OX40 agonist ivuxolimab in advanced cancers. For the study at large: The patients got ivuxolimab, which is an agonistic anti-OX40 (CD134) antibody. Patients receiving dose escalation had hepatocellular carcinoma, melanoma, renal cell or head and neck cancer.

Here immunoSEQ multiplex PCR was the method, and the copy in TCRdb shows in-frame clones only, minus some. The sample yields over 45,000 clones, 93% seen once. A note on this clone: Its antigen is currently unknown.

Overall study results and limits: Clones of CD4+ and CD8+ blood T cells grew by week 6 at doses of 0.1 to 3.0 mg/kg. CD8+ T cells (on average) carried more expanded clones than CD4+ T cells.

Sequencing was performed on CD4+ or CD8+ T cells sorted from blood, taken in a trial of the OX40 agonist ivuxolimab. This clonotype was obtained from an adult with an advanced solid tumor such as melanoma, head and neck, liver or kidney cancer.

CDR3 DNA: TGTGCCAGCAGCTGGACAGGGTCGGGTCAGCCCCAGCATTTT. Translation: CASSWTGSGQPQHF. The chain has TRBV5-5 and TRBJ1-5, with 8 nucleotides matching TRBD1. The CDR3 loop spans 14 amino acids. Germline CDR1 SGHKS, CDR2 YYEKEE (reference sequence). The junction had 5 bases not matched to a gene; V was cut back by 3 bases and J by 6 bases. The variable domain in full, completed from reference TRBV5-5 and TRBJ1-5, reads DAGVTQSPTHLIKTRGQQVTLRCSPISGHKSVSWYQQVLGQGPQFIFQYYEKEERGRGNFPDRFSARQFPNYSSELNVNALLLGDSALYLCASSWTGSGQPQHFGDGTRLSIL.